Described below is a single T cell receptor (beta chain) sequence and its context. Its matching antigen is unknown. J lost 9 bases, V lost 1 base, and 5 bases had no gene match. The CDR3 covers 14 residues. Germline CDR1 and CDR2: MGHDK and SYGVNS. The data are from a study of cytomegalovirus exposure and HLA in healthy donors. Study conclusions and caveats: Donor immune exposure was known only as CMV serostatus. Most likely, a cluster of highly shared sequence variants arose as a sequencing artifact. Specificity of a few CMV-associated chains for CMV antigens was verified in vitro. In an earlier analysis, in roughly 580 donors, most V segments appeared productive either ~90% or ~30% of the time.

Primers: 60 Vbeta forward and 13 Jbeta reverse. Clones were read by immunoSEQ multiplex PCR, and TCRdb kept only the in-frame ones, dropping some. The table counts about 110,000 clones; roughly 4% lies in the top ten. The sequenced sample was PBMCs. The clonotype originates from a man aged 18-30 years in good health and CMV-seronegative. The chain links TRBV25-1 to TRBJ2-1; 8 bases agree with TRBD1. In nucleotides, the CDR3 is TGTGCCAGCAGTGAATGGGACAGGTCCGGTGAGCAGTTCTTC. This translates into CASSEWDRSGEQFF. Looking up the rest from reference TRBV25-1 and TRBJ2-1 gives the full variable domain: EADIYQTPRYLVIGTGKKITLECSQTMGHDKMYWYQQDPGMELHLIHYSYGVNSTEKGDLSSESTVSRIRTEHFPLTLESARPSHTSQYLCASSEWDRSGEQFFGPGTRLTVL.